In this sample, the clone carrying this T cell receptor (beta chain) turned up many times. These data originate in a study of Graves' ophthalmopathy and Graves' hyperthyroidism. RNA transcripts yielded amplified TCR beta CDR3 regions. Second-round multiplex PCR followed a first-round RT-PCR using HTBI primers. TCRdb redid the calling of the multiplex PCR reads with MiXCR, one entry per CDR3 protein. The sample includes approximately 330,000 distinct CDR3 sequences, roughly 16% of them seen just once. This clonotype originated in an adult man with Graves' ophthalmopathy. The specimen sequenced was peripheral blood.

The CDR3 DNA is TGCAGTGCTTCTGCGGGCGGGATTGGATCCTACGAGCAGTACTTC. Protein product: CSASAGGIGSYEQYF. The chain employs TRBV20-1 and TRBJ2-7; tentatively, D is TRBD2 (6 bases). CDR1 and CDR2 from the germline V gene are DFQATT and SNEGSKA (reference sequence). V lost 5 bases and J 1 base, leaving 18 bases between the germline ends. The CDR3 length is 15 residues.